This T cell receptor (beta chain) was profiled in a study of blood T cell repertoires in COVID-19 (dated by TCRdb to the early 2020s). Study-level background: Collaborator samples came from the United States, Italy and Spain and covered acute and convalescent phases of COVID-19. The prospective study material was composed of cDNA or gDNA derived from T cells, B-cell-depleted T cells, or PBMCs. Subjects who had been exposed to COVID-19, were actively infected with it, or had recovered from it provided the deeply sampled blood TCRbeta repertoires that made up the dataset. A freely available public database, intended as a resource for researchers studying the immune response to SARS-CoV-2, is where the repertoires were released. The samples were drawn from two sources: the first 160 participants of the ongoing ImmuneRACE study, and 1,254 subjects contributed by 6 global collaborators. The sample metadata nearly always contained a de-identified subject ID, COVID-19 status, age in years and sex. Where available, HLA class I and class II types were taken from metadata supplied by the sample provider and were not determined by assay-based typing. Findings and caveats that apply to the study as a whole: Clinical and demographic metadata were provided uncurated, with the amount varying by source and participant.

Concerning this clone itself: Its antigen specificity is not known. No much larger clone is present one base from it, and per-base qualities are unavailable.

Here V drops 0 bases and J drops 7 bases, and the junction holds 6 bases not matched to any gene. From the cysteine up to the phenylalanine, the CDR3 has a length of 14 residues. Only CDR3 DNA is held: 42 bases, read in frame from base 1. As encoded in the germline V gene, CDR1 is SGHRS while CDR2 is YFSETQ. The collaborating institutions used their own protocols to collect whole blood in K2EDTA tubes. For TCRbeta analysis, collaborator samples were shipped as frozen whole blood, as isolated PBMCs, or as DNA extracted from either sample type. TCRbeta CDR3 regions were amplified from genomic DNA by means of the immunoSEQ Assay, a bias-controlled multiplex PCR. The paper's data handling went like this. The number of nucleated cells in each sample was estimated by amplification of reference gene primers within the assay. To quantify the absolute abundance of each unique TCRbeta CDR3 rearrangement, sequence reads were collapsed and filtered. For each sample, productive Simpson clonality was calculated as the square root of Simpson's diversity index over productive rearrangements. TCRdb stores this immuneACCESS table with in-frame sequences only. Part of the clones is absent; in the studies checked, under half of the shortfall reflects unresolved V genes, and no reason is known for the rest. V and J calls and clone size follow that table, whereas D and trimming were derived from the DNA. The sample data list more than 95,000 clones, and around 84% of these were observed just once. The ten largest clones represent under 30% of the sample.

Recombination joined TRBV5-1 with TRBJ1-1; 7 bases in the middle match TRBD1. The specimen was peripheral blood. The clonotype originates from a man aged 60-69 years with acute or convalescent COVID-19. CDR3 reads: CASSLGDSLGEAFF. The nucleotides are TGCGCCAGCAGCTTGGGGGACAGTCTCGGTGAAGCTTTCTTT.